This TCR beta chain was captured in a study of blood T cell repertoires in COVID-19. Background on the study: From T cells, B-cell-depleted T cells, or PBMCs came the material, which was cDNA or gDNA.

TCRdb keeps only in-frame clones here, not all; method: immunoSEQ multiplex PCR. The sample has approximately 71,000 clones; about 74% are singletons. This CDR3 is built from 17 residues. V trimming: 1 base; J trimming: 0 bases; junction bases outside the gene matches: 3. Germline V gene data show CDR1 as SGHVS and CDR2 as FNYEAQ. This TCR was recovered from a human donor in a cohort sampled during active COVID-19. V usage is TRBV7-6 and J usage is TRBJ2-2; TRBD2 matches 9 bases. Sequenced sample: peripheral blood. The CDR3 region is CASSLEVAGANTGELFF. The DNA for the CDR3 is TGTGCCAGCAGCTTAGAAGTAGCGGGGGCGAACACCGGGGAGCTGTTTTTT.